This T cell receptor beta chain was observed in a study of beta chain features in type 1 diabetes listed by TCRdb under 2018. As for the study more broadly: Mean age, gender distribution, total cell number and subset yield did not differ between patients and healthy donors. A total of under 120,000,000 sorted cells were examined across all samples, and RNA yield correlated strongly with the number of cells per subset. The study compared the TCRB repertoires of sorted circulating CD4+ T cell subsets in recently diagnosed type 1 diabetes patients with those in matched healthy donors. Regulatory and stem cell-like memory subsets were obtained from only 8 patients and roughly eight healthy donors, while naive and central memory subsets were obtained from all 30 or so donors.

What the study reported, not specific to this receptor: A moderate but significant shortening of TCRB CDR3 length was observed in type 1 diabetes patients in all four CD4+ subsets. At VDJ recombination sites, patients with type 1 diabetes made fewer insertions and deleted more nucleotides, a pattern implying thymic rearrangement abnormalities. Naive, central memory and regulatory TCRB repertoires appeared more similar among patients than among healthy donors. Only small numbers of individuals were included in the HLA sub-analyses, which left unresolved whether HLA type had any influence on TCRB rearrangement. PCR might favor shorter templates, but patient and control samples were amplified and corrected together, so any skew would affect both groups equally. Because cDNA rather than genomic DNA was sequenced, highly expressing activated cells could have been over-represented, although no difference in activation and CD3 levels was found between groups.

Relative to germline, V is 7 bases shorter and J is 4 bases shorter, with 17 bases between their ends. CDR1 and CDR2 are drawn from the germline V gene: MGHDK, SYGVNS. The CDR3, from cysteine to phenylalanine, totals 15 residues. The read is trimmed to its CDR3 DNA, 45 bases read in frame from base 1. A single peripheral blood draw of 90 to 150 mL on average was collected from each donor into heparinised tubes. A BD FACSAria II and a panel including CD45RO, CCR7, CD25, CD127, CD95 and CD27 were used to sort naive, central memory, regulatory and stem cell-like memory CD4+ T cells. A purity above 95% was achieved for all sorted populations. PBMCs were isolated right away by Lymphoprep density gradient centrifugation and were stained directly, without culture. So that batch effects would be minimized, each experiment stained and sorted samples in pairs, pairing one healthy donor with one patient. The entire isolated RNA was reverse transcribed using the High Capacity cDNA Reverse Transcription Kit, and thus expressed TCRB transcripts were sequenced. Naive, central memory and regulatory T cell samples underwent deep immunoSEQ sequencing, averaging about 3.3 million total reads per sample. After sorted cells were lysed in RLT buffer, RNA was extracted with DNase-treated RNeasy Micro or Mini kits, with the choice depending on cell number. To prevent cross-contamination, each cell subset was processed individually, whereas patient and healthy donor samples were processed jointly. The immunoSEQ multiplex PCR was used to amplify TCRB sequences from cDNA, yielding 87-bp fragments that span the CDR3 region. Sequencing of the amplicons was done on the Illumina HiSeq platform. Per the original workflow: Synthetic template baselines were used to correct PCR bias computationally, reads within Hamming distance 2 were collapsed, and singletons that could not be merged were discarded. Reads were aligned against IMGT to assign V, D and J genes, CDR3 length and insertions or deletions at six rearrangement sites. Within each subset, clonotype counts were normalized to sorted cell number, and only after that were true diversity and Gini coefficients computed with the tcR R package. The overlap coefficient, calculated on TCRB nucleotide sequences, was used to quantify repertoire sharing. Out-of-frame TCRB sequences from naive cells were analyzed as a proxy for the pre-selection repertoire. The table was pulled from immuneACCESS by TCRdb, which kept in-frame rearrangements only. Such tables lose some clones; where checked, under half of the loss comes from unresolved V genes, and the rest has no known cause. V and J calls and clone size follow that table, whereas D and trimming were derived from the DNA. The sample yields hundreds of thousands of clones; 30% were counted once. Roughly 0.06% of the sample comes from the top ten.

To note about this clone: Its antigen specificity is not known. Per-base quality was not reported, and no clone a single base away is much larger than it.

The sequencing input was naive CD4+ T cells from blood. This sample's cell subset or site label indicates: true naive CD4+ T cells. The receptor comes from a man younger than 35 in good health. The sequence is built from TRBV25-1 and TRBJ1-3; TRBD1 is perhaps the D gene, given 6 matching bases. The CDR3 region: CASTRGGILGNTIYF. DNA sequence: TGTGCCAGCACAAGAGGGGGGATACTAGGAAACACCATATATTTT.